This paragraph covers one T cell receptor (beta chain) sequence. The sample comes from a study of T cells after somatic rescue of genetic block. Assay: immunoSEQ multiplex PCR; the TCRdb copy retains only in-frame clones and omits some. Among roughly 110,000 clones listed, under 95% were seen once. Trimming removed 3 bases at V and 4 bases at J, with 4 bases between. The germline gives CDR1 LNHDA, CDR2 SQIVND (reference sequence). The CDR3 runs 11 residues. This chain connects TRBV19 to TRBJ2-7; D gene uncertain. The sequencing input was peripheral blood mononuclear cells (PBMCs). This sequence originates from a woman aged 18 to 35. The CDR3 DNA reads TGTGCCAGTAGTATTGGGTACGAGCAGTACTTC. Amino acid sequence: CASSIGYEQYF.